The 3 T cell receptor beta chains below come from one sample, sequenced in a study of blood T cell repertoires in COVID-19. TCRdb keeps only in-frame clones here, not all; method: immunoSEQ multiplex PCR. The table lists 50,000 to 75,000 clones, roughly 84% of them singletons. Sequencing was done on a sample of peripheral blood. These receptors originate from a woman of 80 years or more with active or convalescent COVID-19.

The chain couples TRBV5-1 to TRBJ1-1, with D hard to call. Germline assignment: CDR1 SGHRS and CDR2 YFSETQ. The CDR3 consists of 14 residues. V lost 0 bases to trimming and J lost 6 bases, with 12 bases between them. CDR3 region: CASSLELQVAEAFF. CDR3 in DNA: TGCGCCAGCAGCTTGGAGTTGCAGGTGGCTGAAGCTTTCTTT.

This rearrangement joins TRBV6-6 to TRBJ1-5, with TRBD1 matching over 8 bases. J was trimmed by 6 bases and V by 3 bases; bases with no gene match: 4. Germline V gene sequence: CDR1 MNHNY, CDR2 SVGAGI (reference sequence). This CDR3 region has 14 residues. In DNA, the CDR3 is TGTGCCAGCAGTTATGGGACAGGTAGTCAGCCCCAGCATTTT. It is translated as CASSYGTGSQPQHF.

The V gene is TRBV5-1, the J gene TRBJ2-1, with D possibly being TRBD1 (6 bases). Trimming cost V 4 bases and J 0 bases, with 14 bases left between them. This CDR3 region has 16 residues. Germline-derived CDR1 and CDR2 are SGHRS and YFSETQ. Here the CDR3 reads CASSRDTDSSYNEQFF. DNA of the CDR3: TGCGCCAGCAGCCGGGACACTGACAGCTCCTACAATGAGCAGTTCTTC.